Following are 21 T cell receptor beta chains from one sample sequenced in a study of blood T cells in healthy people across ages. The authors ran a second PCR of 7 to 11 cycles using a sample-barcoded 5' primer and a J-beta primer mix. TCRdb ran MiXCR on the 5' RACE reads and lists one entry per CDR3 protein. The sample contains about 640,000 distinct CDR3 sequences, less than 35% of which appear only once. Sequencing used blood. All receptors come from a woman aged 80 or over in good health.

With respect to this clonotype: The junction and the germline gene differ at one end; a read error may be behind it. This chain connects TRBV20-1 to TRBJ2-1, with a tentative D call TRBD1 (5 bases). The CDR3 spans 11 residues. In germline, CDR1 is DFQATT, CDR2 SNEGSKA (reference sequence). This CDR3 is CSANGHDEQFF. The CDR3 nucleotides are TGCAGCGCTAACGGACACGATGAGCAGTTCTTC.

This clonotype was counted at least ten times. The chain employs TRBV20-1 and TRBJ2-5; D is ambiguous. CDR3 size: 12 residues. The germline CDR1 and CDR2 sequences are DFQATT and SNEGSKA (reference sequence). V was pared by 6 bases and J by 0 bases, with 8 bases between. CDR3 bases: TGCAGTGCCCCGACGTACCAAGAGACCCAGTACTTC. The encoded protein is CSAPTYQETQYF.

In its sample, this clonotype was seen many times. J is TRBJ2-7 and V is TRBV6-5, with D uncertain. CDR3 length: 13 residues. CDR1 MNHEY and CDR2 SVGAGI come from the germline V gene. Trimming cost V 3 bases and J 4 bases, with 10 bases left between them. CDR3 in DNA: TGTGCCAGCAGTTATGGGGAAACGTACGAGCAGTACTTC. Translated, it gives CASSYGETYEQYF.

Ten or more counts support this clonotype. V is TRBV6-5 and J is TRBJ2-1; TRBD2 aligns across 9 bases. Unmatched junction bases numbered 8, after V lost 3 bases and J lost 2 bases. The CDR3 sequence is 17 residues long. Looked up from germline, CDR1 is MNHEY and CDR2 is SVGAGI. The CDR3 DNA is TGTGCCAGCAGTTATGCCCCTGCGGGGGGGCCCTACAATGAGCAGTTCTTC. This gives the protein CASSYAPAGGPYNEQFF.

This clonotype was picked up many times. V gene TRBV6-5 combines with J gene TRBJ2-3; no clear D gene. The CDR3 is made up of 18 amino acids. Per germline, CDR1 MNHEY and CDR2 SVGAGI. Between the trimmed V and J ends, which lost 0 bases and 1 base, there was a span of 17 bases. CDR3 protein: CASSYSFFYSQGTDTQYF. The CDR3 DNA reads as TGTGCCAGCAGTTACTCGTTCTTCTATAGTCAGGGCACAGATACGCAGTATTTT.

At least ten counts were recorded for this clonotype. This sequence joins TRBV6-2 or TRBV6-3 and TRBJ2-1; the match to TRBD2 covers 12 bases. This CDR3 is 16 amino acids long. The germline V gene has CDR1 MNHEY and CDR2 SVGEGT. V dropped 4 bases and J dropped 8; count of bases not matched to a gene: 9. CDR3 sequence reads: CASSSLTSGGRDEQFF. The DNA of the CDR3 is TGTGCCAGCAGTTCCCTGACTAGCGGGGGACGAGATGAGCAGTTCTTC.

Many counts were recorded for this clonotype. The CDR3: CASSRERQESPYEQYF. The CDR3 region has the DNA TGTGCCAGCAGCCGAGAAAGGCAGGAGAGTCCCTACGAGCAGTACTTC. The chain uses TRBV7-9 and TRBJ2-7; D unclear. Trimming cost V 5 bases and J 2 bases, with 19 bases left between them. The CDR3 is made up of 16 amino acids. CDR1 is SEHNR and CDR2 is FQNEAQ in the germline V gene (reference sequence).

As for this clonotype: A much larger clone lies one base from this, so it may be a read error. The chain links TRBV6-5 to TRBJ1-2; possible D gene TRBD1, 6 bases. This CDR3 has 16 amino acids. Germline V gene data show CDR1 as MNHEY and CDR2 as SVGAGI. CDR3 loop: CASSHSEGGLGYGYTF. The CDR3 region has the DNA TGTGCCAGCAGTCACTCTGAGGGGGGGCTTGGCTATGGCTACACCTTC.

This clonotype was counted between two and nine times. This chain links TRBV18 with TRBJ1-2, with 8 bases fitting TRBD1. The CDR3 totals 14 residues. CDR1 and CDR2 (germline): KGHSH, LQKENI. The V and J ends lost 3 bases and 6 bases, in that order; junction bases with no gene match: 6. The CDR3: CASSPTGGENGYTF. CDR3 nucleotides: TGTGCCAGCTCACCTACAGGGGGTGAGAATGGCTACACCTTC.

This clonotype was counted at least ten times. J is TRBJ2-3 and V is TRBV6-6; 12 bases fit TRBD1. The J segment lost 5 bases and the V segment lost 6 bases, leaving 3 bases of the junction unmatched. The CDR3 runs 14 residues. Germline V gene lookup returns CDR1 MNHNY and CDR2 SVGAGI (reference sequence). The CDR3 here is CASRGQGAGDTQYF. The CDR3 DNA is TGTGCCAGCAGGGGACAGGGGGCAGGAGATACGCAGTATTTT.

This clonotype was detected many times. This chain joins TRBV12-3 or TRBV12-4 and TRBJ2-3; TRBD1 matches at 9 bases. With 5 bases clipped from V and 11 bases from J, the junction kept 5 bases outside the gene matches. This CDR3 region has 12 residues. CDR3 loop: CASSLQGARQYF. In nucleotides, the CDR3 is TGTGCCAGCAGTCTACAGGGGGCGAGGCAGTATTTT.

The V and J genes are TRBV5-1 and TRBJ1-1; D uncertain. The ends were cut back, 4 bases at V and 5 bases at J, with 12 bases in the middle. The CDR3 totals 13 residues. Germline V lookup: CDR1 SGHRS, CDR2 YFSETQ. DNA of the CDR3: TGCGCCAGCAGCCAGGACTTGTCAACTGAAGCTTTCTTT. This translates into CASSQDLSTEAFF.

The CDR3 reads CASSLADGVYEQYF. The CDR3 DNA follows: TGCGCCAGCAGCTTGGCGGACGGGGTCTACGAGCAGTACTTC. The chain combines TRBV5-1 with TRBJ2-7; maybe TRBD2 (5 bases). V was trimmed by 0 bases and J by 3 bases, leaving 10 bases between them. This CDR3 is 14 amino acids long. CDR1 and CDR2 (germline): SGHRS, YFSETQ.

There are many counts of this clonotype. The chain combines TRBV29-1 with TRBJ2-5; 12 positions match TRBD2. V dropped 3 bases and J dropped 5; count of bases not matched to a gene: 7. Germline V CDR1 and CDR2: SQVTM, ANQGSEA. This CDR3 has 15 residues. CDR3 sequence reads: CSVDLAGGPRETQYF. The CDR3 DNA reads as TGCAGCGTTGATCTAGCGGGGGGGCCCAGGGAGACCCAGTACTTC.

This clonotype appeared many times. The rearrangement uses TRBV4-1 and TRBJ2-1; D is unclear. The CDR3 extends over 12 amino acids. The V gene lost 3 bases and the J gene lost 9 bases, with 9 bases spanning the gap. Germline V gene data show CDR1 as MGHRA and CDR2 as YSYEKL. CDR3 nucleotide sequence: TGCGCCAGCAGCCAGCCCTACCTTGAGCAGTTCTTC. Its translation is CASSQPYLEQFF.

J is TRBJ2-2 and V is TRBV5-1, with TRBD1 identical over 9 bases. Germline-derived CDR1 and CDR2 are SGHRS and YFSETQ. This CDR3 contains 16 residues. V trimming: 0 bases; J trimming: 5 bases; junction bases outside the gene matches: 5. The CDR3 spells CASSLEGTGRTGELFF. The CDR3 DNA sequence: TGCGCCAGCAGCTTGGAGGGGACAGGGCGGACCGGGGAGCTGTTTTTT.

This clonotype was seen a few times. A read error may explain this, as a much larger clone is one base away. The genes are TRBV12-3 or TRBV12-4 and TRBJ2-5; unclear D gene. V was clipped by 7 bases and J by 11 bases, with 20 bases between them. This CDR3 spans 13 amino acids. CDR3 nucleotides: TGTGCCAGCACCACGGTTGTGACCAATGAGCAGTACTTC. Residues: CASTTVVTNEQYF.

The V gene is TRBV7-9, the J gene TRBJ1-2, with D uncertain. CDR1 and CDR2 from the germline V gene are SEHNR and FQNEAQ (reference sequence). This CDR3 is 15 amino acids long. The V and J ends lost 3 bases and 0 bases respectively, with 11 bases between them. In DNA, the CDR3 is TGTGCCAGCAGCTTCAAACAGCTAGCTAACTATGGCTACACCTTC. This codes for CASSFKQLANYGYTF.

This clonotype was seen only a few times. The V gene is TRBV28, the J gene TRBJ2-1; perhaps TRBD1 as D (6 bases). The germline V gene has CDR1 MDHEN and CDR2 SYDVKM. The CDR3 length is 16 residues. V lost 6 bases and J lost 8, with 23 bases in between. The CDR3 protein is CASRPHGTPTFDEQFF. In DNA form, the CDR3 reads TGTGCCAGCAGACCCCACGGGACACCCACGTTCGATGAGCAGTTCTTC.

Many counts were recorded for this clonotype. The chain carries TRBV6-5 and TRBJ1-2; possibly TRBD1 for D (6 bases). CDR1 MNHEY and CDR2 SVGAGI come from the germline V gene. This CDR3 is 17 amino acids long. The germline V and J ends were trimmed by 0 bases and 6 bases, with 20 bases remaining between them. CDR3 sequence: CASSYSGRGAPNDGYTF. CDR3 nucleotides: TGTGCCAGCAGTTACTCAGGCAGGGGCGCTCCGAACGATGGCTACACCTTC.

This clonotype was seen at least ten times. The rearrangement joins TRBV20-1 to TRBJ2-7, with 7 nucleotides matching TRBD1. The CDR3 covers 12 residues. V gave up 6 bases and J gave up 2 bases; unmatched junction bases: 4. CDR1 and CDR2 (germline): DFQATT, SNEGSKA (reference sequence). The CDR3 region is CSATGTAYEQYF. For the CDR3, the DNA is TGCAGTGCCACCGGGACAGCCTACGAGCAGTACTTC.